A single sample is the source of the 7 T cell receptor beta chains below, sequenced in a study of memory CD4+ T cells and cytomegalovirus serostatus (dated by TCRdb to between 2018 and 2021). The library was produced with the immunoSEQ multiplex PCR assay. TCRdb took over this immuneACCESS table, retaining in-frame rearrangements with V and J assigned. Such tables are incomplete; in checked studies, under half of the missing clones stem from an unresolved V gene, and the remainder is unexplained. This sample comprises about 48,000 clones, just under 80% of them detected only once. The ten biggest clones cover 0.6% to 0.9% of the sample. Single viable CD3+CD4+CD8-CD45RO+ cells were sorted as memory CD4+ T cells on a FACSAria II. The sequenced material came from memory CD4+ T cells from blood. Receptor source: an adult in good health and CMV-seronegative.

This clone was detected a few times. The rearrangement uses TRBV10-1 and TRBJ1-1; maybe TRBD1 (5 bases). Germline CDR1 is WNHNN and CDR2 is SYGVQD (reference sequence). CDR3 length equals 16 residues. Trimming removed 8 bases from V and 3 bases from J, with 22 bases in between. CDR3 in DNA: TGCGCCAGCCGATACCGGGACTTGCGCCCACACACTGAAGCTTTCTTT. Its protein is CASRYRDLRPHTEAFF.

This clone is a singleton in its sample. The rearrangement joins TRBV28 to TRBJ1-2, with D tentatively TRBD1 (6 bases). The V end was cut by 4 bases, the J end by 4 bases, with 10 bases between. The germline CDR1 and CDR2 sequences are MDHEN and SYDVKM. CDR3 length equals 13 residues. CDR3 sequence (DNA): TGTGCCAGCAGTTCGGACAGTTTCTATGGCTACACCTTC. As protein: CASSSDSFYGYTF.

CDR3 loop: CASIQGPARFNEQFF. DNA of the CDR3: TGTGCCAGCATCCAAGGGCCCGCGAGGTTCAATGAGCAGTTCTTC. The rearrangement links TRBV7-2 to TRBJ2-1; D remains unclear. Germline values: CDR1 SGHTA, CDR2 FQGNSA. This CDR3 is 15 amino acids long. V lost 7 bases and J lost 6, with 19 bases in between.

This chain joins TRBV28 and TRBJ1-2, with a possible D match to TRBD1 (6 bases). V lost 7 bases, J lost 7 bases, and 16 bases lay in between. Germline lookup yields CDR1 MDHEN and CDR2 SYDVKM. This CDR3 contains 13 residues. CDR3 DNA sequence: TGTGCCAGCATTGAAGGGGGGAGGGGTGGCTACACCTTC. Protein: CASIEGGRGGYTF.

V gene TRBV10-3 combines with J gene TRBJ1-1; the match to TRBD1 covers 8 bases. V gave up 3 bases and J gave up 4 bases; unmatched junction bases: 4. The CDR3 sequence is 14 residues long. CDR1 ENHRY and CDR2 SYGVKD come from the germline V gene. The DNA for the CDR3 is TGTGCCATCAGTGAACAGGGGGTTGGCACTGAAGCTTTCTTT. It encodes CAISEQGVGTEAFF.

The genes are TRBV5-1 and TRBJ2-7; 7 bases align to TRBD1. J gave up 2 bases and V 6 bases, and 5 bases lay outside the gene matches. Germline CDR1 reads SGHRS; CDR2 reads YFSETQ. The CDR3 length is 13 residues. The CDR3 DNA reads TGCGCCAGCACCCGGGACAGAGCCTACGAGCAGTACTTC. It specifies CASTRDRAYEQYF.

The CDR3 region has the DNA TGTGCCAGCAGTCCCATGGACAGGGGTGAAGCTTTCTTT. Its protein product is CASSPMDRGEAFF. V usage is TRBV27 and J usage is TRBJ1-1; 9 bases fit TRBD1. This CDR3 has 13 amino acids. The germline gives CDR1 MNHEY, CDR2 SMNVEV (reference sequence). V dropped 5 bases and J dropped 7; count of bases not matched to a gene: 5.